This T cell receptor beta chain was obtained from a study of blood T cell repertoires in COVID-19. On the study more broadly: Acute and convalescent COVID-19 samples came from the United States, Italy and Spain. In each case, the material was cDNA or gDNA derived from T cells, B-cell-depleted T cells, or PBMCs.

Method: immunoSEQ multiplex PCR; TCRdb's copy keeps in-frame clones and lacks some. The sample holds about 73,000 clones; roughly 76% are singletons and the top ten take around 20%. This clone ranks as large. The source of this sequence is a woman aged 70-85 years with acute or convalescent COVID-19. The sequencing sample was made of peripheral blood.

The CDR3 is CASGGTFGDTQYF. In DNA, the CDR3 is TGTGCCAGCGGGGGGACTTTTGGAGATACGCAGTATTTT. V is TRBV27 and J is TRBJ2-3, with D possibly being TRBD2 (6 bases). V lost 8 bases and J lost 5, with 14 bases in between. The length of the CDR3 is 13 residues. CDR1 and CDR2 from the germline V gene are MNHEY and SMNVEV (reference sequence).